The 16 T cell receptor beta chains in this list originate from one sample, sequenced in a study of T cells in localized non-small cell lung cancer. The table came from immunoSEQ multiplex PCR; TCRdb's copy has only in-frame clones and leaves some out. The table has under 40,000 clones, 93% seen once. Specimen: peripheral blood, collected before any cancer treatment. The receptor source for this set is a female donor older than 55 with stage I lung adenocarcinoma.

The rearrangement joins TRBV27 to TRBJ1-1, with TRBD1 matching 9 bases. Germline V gene sequence: CDR1 MNHEY, CDR2 SMNVEV (reference sequence). The CDR3 contains 14 residues. Germline trimming cut 3 bases from V and 7 bases from J; bases unmatched to any gene: 6. CDR3 residues: CASSLFLTGGEAFF. In DNA, the CDR3 is TGTGCCAGCAGTTTGTTTTTGACAGGGGGTGAAGCTTTCTTT.

The chain carries TRBV9 and TRBJ1-2, with TRBD1 matching over 7 bases. CDR1 is SGDLS and CDR2 is YYNGEE in the germline V gene. CDR3 length: 12 amino acids. V dropped 2 bases and J dropped 7; count of bases not matched to a gene: 2. The CDR3 bases are TGTGCCAGCAGCGTCTCAGGGGGTGGCTACACCTTC. This encodes CASSVSGGGYTF.

The chain links TRBV19 to TRBJ1-6, with 11 bases that match TRBD1. The CDR3 length is 15 residues. The germline gives CDR1 LNHDA, CDR2 SQIVND (reference sequence). The trim removed 1 base at V and 11 bases at J, leaving 4 bases unmatched. Here the CDR3 reads CASSIGGTGGPPLHF. The DNA for the CDR3 is TGTGCCAGTAGTATAGGTGGGACAGGGGGACCACCCCTCCACTTT.

The V gene is TRBV29-1, the J gene TRBJ2-1, with TRBD2 matching 16 bases. The CDR3 covers 16 residues. Unmatched junction bases numbered 2, after V lost 6 bases and J lost 0 bases. Germline CDR1 and CDR2: SQVTM and ANQGSEA. The CDR3: CSVGTSGRASYNEQFF. The CDR3 coding sequence is TGCAGCGTCGGGACTAGCGGGAGGGCCTCCTACAATGAGCAGTTCTTC.

This clone has a single count. The chain combines TRBV29-1 with TRBJ2-3; 7 positions agree with TRBD2. The length of the CDR3 is 14 residues. Germline CDR1 reads SQVTM; CDR2 reads ANQGSEA. The CDR3 coding sequence is TGCACCTTTGCCCTGGGGGGGAACACAGATACGCAGTATTTT. Protein sequence: CTFALGGNTDTQYF.

The chain carries TRBV7-9 and TRBJ2-1; TRBD2 might be the D (6 bases). Germline V gene lookup returns CDR1 SEHNR and CDR2 FQNEAQ (reference sequence). Trimming left V 5 bases short and J 9 bases short, with 17 bases between. The CDR3 spans 14 residues. In DNA form, the CDR3 reads TGTGCCAGCAGCCAAGTAACGGGGGAAGGTGAGCAGTTCTTC. Its protein is CASSQVTGEGEQFF.

V gene TRBV10-3 combines with J gene TRBJ1-1, with D unclear. The ends were cut back, 4 bases at V and 1 base at J, with 7 bases in the middle. CDR3 size: 13 residues. Germline V CDR1 and CDR2: ENHRY, SYGVKD. The CDR3 loop is CAISGLENTEAFF. CDR3 DNA: TGTGCCATCAGTGGCCTGGAGAACACTGAAGCTTTCTTT.

This chain connects TRBV5-1 to TRBJ1-3; D is ambiguous. The CDR3 contains 14 residues. Germline V lookup: CDR1 SGHRS, CDR2 YFSETQ. The V and J ends lost 4 bases and 11 bases respectively, with 19 bases between them. The CDR3 DNA follows: TGCGCCAGCAGCCAAATGGGCGAGGTTAGTCCCATATATTTT. Translating it yields CASSQMGEVSPIYF.

The genes are TRBV30 and TRBJ1-1, with TRBD1 identical over 7 bases. This CDR3 is built from 13 residues. V shed 3 bases and J 1 base; nucleotides not matched to a gene: 2. Per germline, CDR1 GTSNPN and CDR2 SVGIG (reference sequence). The CDR3, as DNA: TGTGCCTGGAGAACAGGGGCGAACACTGAAGCTTTCTTT. This encodes CAWRTGANTEAFF.

The rearrangement links TRBV9 to TRBJ1-4; tentative D call: TRBD1 (5 bases). The V gene's germline CDR1 is SGDLS and CDR2 YYNGEE. Trimming removed 3 bases from V and 5 bases from J, with 14 bases in between. This CDR3 has 15 residues. The CDR3 is CASSASGTENEKLFF. The CDR3, as DNA: TGTGCCAGCAGCGCCTCCGGGACGGAAAATGAAAAACTGTTTTTT.

This chain uses TRBV15 with TRBJ1-2; D may be TRBD1 (5 bases). The V end was cut by 5 bases, the J end by 4 bases, with 17 bases between. This CDR3 spans 15 amino acids. Looked up from germline, CDR1 is LNHNV and CDR2 is YYDKDF (reference sequence). CDR3 loop: CATSRGPQGAYGYTF. The DNA for the CDR3 is TGTGCCACCAGCCGGGGCCCCCAAGGGGCCTATGGCTACACCTTC.

The chain links TRBV4-1 to TRBJ1-4; TRBD1 matches 7 bases. V lost 1 base, J lost 4 bases, and 15 bases stayed unmatched. The CDR3 contains 19 residues. The germline V gene has CDR1 MGHRA and CDR2 YSYEKL. CDR3 sequence: CASSQGLGGGSGSNEKLFF. In DNA form, the CDR3 reads TGCGCCAGCAGCCAAGGGTTGGGAGGGGGCTCTGGGAGTAATGAAAAACTGTTTTTT.

The CDR3 region is CASSDLTGLAYEQYF. CDR3 nucleotide sequence: TGTGCCAGCAGTGACCTGACAGGGCTCGCCTACGAGCAGTACTTC. The chain has TRBV2 and TRBJ2-7; 7 bases map to TRBD1. The CDR3 sequence is 15 residues long. The V and J ends lost 3 bases and 2 bases, in that order; junction bases with no gene match: 7. Germline V lookup: CDR1 SNHLY, CDR2 FYNNEI.

This clone was seen only a few times. The chain has TRBV6-1 and TRBJ2-1; 8 nucleotides align to TRBD2. Trimming removed 5 bases from V and 8 bases from J; junction bases left unmatched: 8. The CDR3 length is 14 residues. Germline assignment: CDR1 MNHNS and CDR2 SASEGT. The DNA of the CDR3 is TGTGCCAGCAGTTCCGAACTAGCGGTCTATGAGCAGTTCTTC. Its protein product is CASSSELAVYEQFF.

The V gene is TRBV10-3, the J gene TRBJ2-6; D remains unclear. V lost 11 bases and J lost 4, with 6 bases in between. CDR1 and CDR2 (germline): ENHRY, SYGVKD. The CDR3 contains 11 residues. As DNA, the CDR3 is TGTGCCTGTTCCGGGGCCAACGTCCTGACTTTC. As protein: CACSGANVLTF.

The gene calls are TRBV9 and TRBJ2-2, with TRBD2 as a possible D gene (7 bases). CDR1 and CDR2 (germline): SGDLS, YYNGEE. The CDR3 extends over 16 amino acids. V was trimmed by 0 bases and J by 2 bases, leaving 11 bases between them. The CDR3 loop reads CASSVDGGPNTGELFF. DNA for the CDR3: TGTGCCAGCAGCGTAGACGGGGGGCCTAACACCGGGGAGCTGTTTTTT.